These T cell receptor beta chains were read from a single sample in a study of lymphopenia after photon versus proton radiotherapy. Here immunoSEQ multiplex PCR was the method, and the copy in TCRdb shows in-frame clones only, minus some. The table records tens of thousands of clones, around 90% of them present only once. This specimen consisted of peripheral blood, obtained from a patient treated with photon-based radiotherapy. Receptors were obtained from a woman in her 70s with pancreatic cancer. The CDR3 runs from the conserved cysteine through the conserved F or W. D genes are given only for firm matches. Size is stated for part of the rows, as once, few or many counts, or as a class when the clone is expanded.

>TRBJ1-5|NA|TRBV4-1|NA
CASSQDKSGARSHSNQPQHF
TGCGCCAGCAGCCAAGATAAATCGGGCGCCAGGAGCCATAGCAATCAGCCCCAGCATTTT
>TRBJ2-1|once|TRBV6-5|NA
CASSFGVMYNEQFF
TGTGCCAGCAGTTTCGGTGTAATGTACAATGAGCAGTTCTTC
>TRBJ2-7|NA|TRBV15|NA
CATSRVRGPLEYEQYF
TGTGCCACCAGCAGAGTACGGGGGCCCTTAGAATACGAGCAGTACTTC
>TRBJ2-4|NA|TRBV2|NA
CATQVLAKNIQYF
TGTGCCACACAGGTGCTTGCCAAAAACATTCAGTACTTC
>TRBJ2-7|NA|TRBV4-1|NA
CASSPGESYEQYF
TGCGCCAGCAGCCCTGGGGAATCTTACGAGCAGTACTTC
>TRBJ2-1|NA|TRBV4-2|NA
CASSQDFLSPSRNNEQFF
TGTGCCAGCAGCCAAGATTTTTTGTCGCCCAGCCGGAACAATGAGCAGTTCTTC
>TRBJ2-1|NA|TRBV15|NA
CATSTKRDGVEQFF
TGTGCCACCAGCACCAAACGGGACGGTGTTGAGCAGTTCTTC
>TRBJ1-1|NA|TRBV14|TRBD1
CASSLLTGGLNTEAFF
TGTGCCAGCAGCCTCCTGACAGGGGGCTTGAACACTGAAGCTTTCTTT
>TRBJ2-2|NA|TRBV9|TRBD2
CASSVGVAGVGELFF
TGTGCCAGCAGCGTAGGGGTAGCGGGAGTTGGGGAGCTGTTTTTT
>TRBJ2-3|NA|TRBV10-1|NA
CASSDPPRRDTQYF
TGCGCCAGCAGTGACCCCCCTCGAAGAGATACGCAGTATTTT
>TRBJ2-7|NA|TRBV6-5|NA
CASTPRAGEQYF
TGTGCCAGCACGCCCAGAGCGGGCGAGCAGTACTTC
>TRBJ2-3|NA|TRBV7-9|NA
CASSSRTLSTDTQYF
TGTGCCAGCAGCTCCAGGACCTTGTCAACAGATACGCAGTATTTT
>TRBJ1-4|NA|TRBV19|TRBD1
CASSMRLGQAATNEKLFF
TGTGCCAGTAGTATGCGGCTAGGACAGGCCGCAACTAATGAAAAACTGTTTTTT
>TRBJ1-2|NA|TRBV6-5|NA
CASSYDRLEHYGYTF
TGTGCCAGCAGTTATGACCGATTGGAGCACTATGGCTACACCTTC